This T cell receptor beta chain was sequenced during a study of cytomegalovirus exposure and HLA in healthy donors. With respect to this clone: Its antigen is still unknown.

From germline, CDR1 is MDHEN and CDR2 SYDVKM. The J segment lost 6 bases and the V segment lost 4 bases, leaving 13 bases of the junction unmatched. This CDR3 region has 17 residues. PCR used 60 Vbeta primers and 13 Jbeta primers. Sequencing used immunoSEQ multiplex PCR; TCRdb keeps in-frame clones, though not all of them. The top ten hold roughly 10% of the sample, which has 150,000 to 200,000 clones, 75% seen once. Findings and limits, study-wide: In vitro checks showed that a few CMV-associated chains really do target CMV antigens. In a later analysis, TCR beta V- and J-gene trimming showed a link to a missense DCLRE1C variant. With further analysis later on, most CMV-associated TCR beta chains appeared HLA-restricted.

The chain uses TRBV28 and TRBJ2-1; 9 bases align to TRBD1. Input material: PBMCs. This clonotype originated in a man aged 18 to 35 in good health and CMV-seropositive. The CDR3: CASSSSAAGTGPNEQFF. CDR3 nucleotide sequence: TGTGCCAGCAGTTCATCCGCCGCCGGGACAGGGCCCAATGAGCAGTTCTTC.